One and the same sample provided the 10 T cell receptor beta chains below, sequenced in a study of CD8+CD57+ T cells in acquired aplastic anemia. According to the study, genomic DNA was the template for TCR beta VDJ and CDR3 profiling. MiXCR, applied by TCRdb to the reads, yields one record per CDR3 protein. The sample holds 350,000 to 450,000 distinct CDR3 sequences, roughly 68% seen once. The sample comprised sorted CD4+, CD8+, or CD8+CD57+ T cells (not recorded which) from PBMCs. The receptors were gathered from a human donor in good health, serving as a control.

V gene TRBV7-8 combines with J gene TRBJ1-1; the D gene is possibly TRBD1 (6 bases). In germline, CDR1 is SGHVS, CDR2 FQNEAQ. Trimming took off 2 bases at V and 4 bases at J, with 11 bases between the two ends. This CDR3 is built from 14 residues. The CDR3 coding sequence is TGTGCCAGCAGCTTAACAGGGAGGGCCACTGAAGCTTTCTTT. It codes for CASSLTGRATEAFF.

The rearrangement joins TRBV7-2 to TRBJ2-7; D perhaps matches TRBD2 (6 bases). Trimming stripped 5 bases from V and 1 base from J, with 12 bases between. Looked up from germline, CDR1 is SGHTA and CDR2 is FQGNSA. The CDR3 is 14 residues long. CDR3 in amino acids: CASSVSGQSYEQYF. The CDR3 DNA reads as TGTGCCAGCAGCGTGAGCGGGCAATCCTACGAGCAGTACTTC.

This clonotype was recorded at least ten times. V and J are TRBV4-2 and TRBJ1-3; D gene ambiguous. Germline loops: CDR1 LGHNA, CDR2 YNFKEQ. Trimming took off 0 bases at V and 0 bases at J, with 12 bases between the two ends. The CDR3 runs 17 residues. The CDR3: CASSQDITGSSGNTIYF. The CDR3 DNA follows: TGTGCCAGCAGCCAAGACATTACCGGCAGCTCTGGAAACACCATATATTTT.

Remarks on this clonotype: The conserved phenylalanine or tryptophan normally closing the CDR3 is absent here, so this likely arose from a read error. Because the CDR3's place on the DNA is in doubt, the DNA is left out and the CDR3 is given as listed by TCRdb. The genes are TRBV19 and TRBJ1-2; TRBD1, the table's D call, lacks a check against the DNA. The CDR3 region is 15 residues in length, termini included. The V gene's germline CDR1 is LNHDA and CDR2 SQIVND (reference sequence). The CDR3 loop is CASSGQSVRSSYNSL.

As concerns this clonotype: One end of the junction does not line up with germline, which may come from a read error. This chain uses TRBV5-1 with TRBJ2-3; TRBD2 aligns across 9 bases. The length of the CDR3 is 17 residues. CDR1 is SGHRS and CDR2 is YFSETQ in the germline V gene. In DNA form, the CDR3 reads TGTGCCAGCAGCCAAGTTCTGGCGGGGGGGAGCACAGATACGCAGTATTTT. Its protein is CASSQVLAGGSTDTQYF.

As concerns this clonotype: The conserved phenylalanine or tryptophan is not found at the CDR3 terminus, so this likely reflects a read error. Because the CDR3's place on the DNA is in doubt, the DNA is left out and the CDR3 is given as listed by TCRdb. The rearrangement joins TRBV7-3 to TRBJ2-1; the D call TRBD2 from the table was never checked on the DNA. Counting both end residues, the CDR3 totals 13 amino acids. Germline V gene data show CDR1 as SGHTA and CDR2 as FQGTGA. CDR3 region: CASSSLTEGPAFY.

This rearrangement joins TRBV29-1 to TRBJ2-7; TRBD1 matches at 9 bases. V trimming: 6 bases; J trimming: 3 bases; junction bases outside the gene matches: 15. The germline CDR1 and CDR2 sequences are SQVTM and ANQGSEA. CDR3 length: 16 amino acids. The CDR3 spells CSVGTGLFTGDYEQYF. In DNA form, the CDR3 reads TGCAGCGTCGGGACAGGGTTGTTTACGGGTGACTACGAGCAGTACTTC.

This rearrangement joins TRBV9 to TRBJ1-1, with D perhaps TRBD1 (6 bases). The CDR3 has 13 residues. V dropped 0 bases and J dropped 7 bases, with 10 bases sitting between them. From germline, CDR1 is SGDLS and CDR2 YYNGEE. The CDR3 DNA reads TGTGCCAGCAGCGTAGCAGGGGATGGTGAAGCTTTCTTT. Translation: CASSVAGDGEAFF.

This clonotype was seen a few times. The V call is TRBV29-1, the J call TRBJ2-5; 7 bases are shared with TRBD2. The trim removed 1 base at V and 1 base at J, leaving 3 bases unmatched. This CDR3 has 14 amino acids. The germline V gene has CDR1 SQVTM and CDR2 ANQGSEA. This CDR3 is CSVEGASGQETQYF. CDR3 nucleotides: TGCAGCGTTGAAGGGGCTAGCGGCCAAGAGACCCAGTACTTC.

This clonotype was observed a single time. CDR3 in DNA: TGTGCCAGCAGCCCTGGAACAAGCCTAAATCAGCCCCAGCATTTT. Translating gives CASSPGTSLNQPQHF. The chain couples TRBV2 to TRBJ1-5; D unclear. The germline V gene has CDR1 SNHLY and CDR2 FYNNEI. CDR3 length: 15 amino acids. V was shortened by 6 bases and J by 4 bases, with 16 bases between the two germline ends.